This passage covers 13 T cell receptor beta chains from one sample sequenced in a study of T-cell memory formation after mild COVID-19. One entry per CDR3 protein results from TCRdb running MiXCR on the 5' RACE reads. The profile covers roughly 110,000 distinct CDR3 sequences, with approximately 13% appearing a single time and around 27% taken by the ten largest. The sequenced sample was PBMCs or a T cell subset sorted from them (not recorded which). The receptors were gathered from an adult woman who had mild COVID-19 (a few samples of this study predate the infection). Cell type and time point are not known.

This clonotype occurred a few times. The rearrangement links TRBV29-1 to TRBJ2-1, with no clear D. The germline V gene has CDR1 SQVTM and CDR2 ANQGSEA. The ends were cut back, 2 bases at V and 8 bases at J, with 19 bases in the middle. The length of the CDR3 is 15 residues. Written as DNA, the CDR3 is TGCAGCGTTGAAACCCCCTCAACGCGGTCGGATGAGCAGTTCTTC. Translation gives CSVETPSTRSDEQFF.

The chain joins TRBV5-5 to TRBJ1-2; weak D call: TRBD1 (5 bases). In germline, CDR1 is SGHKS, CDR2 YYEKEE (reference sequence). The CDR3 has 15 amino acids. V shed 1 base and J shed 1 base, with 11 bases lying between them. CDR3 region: CASSLYTGFNYGYTF. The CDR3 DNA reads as TGTGCCAGCAGCTTGTATACAGGTTTTAACTATGGCTACACCTTC.

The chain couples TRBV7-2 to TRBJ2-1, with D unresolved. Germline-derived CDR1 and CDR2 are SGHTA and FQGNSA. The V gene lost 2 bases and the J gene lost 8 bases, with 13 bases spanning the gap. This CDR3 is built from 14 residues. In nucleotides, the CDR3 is TGTGCCAGCAGCTTAATCTGGCCTGCGGATGAGCAGTTCTTC. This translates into CASSLIWPADEQFF.

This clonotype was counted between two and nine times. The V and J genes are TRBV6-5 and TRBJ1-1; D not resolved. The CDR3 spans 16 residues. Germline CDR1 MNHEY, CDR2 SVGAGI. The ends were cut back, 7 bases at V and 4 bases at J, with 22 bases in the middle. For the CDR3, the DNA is TGTGCCAGCACCCTCTCATCTCGAGGTACAATCACTGAAGCTTTCTTT. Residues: CASTLSSRGTITEAFF.

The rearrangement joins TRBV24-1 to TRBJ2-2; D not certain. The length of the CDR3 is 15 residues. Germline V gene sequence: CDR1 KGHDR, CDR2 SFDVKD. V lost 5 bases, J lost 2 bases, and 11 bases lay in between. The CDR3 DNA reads TGTGCCACCAGTGCCCCTCGTCTTAACACCGGGGAGCTGTTTTTT. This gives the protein CATSAPRLNTGELFF.

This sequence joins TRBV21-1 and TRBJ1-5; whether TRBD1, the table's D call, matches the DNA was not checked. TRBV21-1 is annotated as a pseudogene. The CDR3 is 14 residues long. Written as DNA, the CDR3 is TGTGCCAGCAGCAGACAGGGAAGTAATCAGCCCCAGCATTTT. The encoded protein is CASSRQGSNQPQHF.

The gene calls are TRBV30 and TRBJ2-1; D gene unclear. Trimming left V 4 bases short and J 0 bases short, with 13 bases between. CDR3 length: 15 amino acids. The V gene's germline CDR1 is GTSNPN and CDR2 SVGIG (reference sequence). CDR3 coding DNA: TGTGCCTGGAAAATTAGTCCAATCTCCTACAATGAGCAGTTCTTC. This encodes CAWKISPISYNEQFF.

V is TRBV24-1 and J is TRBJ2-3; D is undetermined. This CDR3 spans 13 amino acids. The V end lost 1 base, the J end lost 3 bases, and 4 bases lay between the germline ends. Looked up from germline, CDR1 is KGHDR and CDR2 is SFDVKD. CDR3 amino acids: CATSDLGTDTQYF. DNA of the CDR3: TGTGCCACCAGTGATTTAGGTACAGATACGCAGTATTTT.

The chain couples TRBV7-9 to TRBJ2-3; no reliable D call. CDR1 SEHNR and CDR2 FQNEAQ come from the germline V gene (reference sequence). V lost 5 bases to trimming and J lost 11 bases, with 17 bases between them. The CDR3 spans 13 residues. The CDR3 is CASSPSPIVGQYF. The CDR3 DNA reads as TGTGCCAGCAGCCCCTCGCCCATAGTGGGGCAGTATTTT.

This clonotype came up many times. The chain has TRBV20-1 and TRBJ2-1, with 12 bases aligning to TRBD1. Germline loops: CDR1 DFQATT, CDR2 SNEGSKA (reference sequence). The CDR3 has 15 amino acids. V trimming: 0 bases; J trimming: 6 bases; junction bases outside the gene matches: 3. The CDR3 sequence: CSARDLGQGANEQFF. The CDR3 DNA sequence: TGCAGTGCTAGAGATCTGGGACAGGGGGCCAATGAGCAGTTCTTC.

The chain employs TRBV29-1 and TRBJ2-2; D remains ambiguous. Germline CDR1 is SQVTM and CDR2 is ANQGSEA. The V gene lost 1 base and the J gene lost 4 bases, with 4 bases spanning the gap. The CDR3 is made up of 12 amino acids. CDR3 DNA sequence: TGCAGCGTTGAAGGAGGCACCGGGGAGCTGTTTTTT. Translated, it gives CSVEGGTGELFF.

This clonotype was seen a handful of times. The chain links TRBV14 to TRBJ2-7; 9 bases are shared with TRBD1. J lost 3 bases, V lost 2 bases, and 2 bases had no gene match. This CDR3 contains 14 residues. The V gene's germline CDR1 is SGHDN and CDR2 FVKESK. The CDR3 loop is CASSQQTGGYEQYF. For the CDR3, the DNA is TGTGCCAGCAGCCAACAGACAGGGGGCTACGAGCAGTACTTC.

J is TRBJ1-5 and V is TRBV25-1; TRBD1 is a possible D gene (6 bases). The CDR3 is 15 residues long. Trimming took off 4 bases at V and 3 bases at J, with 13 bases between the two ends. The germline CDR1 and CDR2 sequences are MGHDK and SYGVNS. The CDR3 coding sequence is TGTGCCAGCAGTGTCCCTAGGGGGAACAATCAGCCCCAGCATTTT. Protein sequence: CASSVPRGNNQPQHF.